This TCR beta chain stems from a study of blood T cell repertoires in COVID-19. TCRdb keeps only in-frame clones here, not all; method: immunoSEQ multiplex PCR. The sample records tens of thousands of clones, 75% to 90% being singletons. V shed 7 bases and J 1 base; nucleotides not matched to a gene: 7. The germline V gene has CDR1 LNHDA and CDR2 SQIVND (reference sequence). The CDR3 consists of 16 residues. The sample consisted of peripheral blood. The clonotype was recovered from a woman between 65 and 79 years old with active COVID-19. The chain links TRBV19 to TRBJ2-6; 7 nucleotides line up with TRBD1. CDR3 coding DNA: TGTGCCAGTAAGGGGACAGTGTGGTCTGGGGCCAACGTCCTGACTTTC. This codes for CASKGTVWSGANVLTF. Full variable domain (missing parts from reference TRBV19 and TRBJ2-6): DGGITQSPKYLFRKEGQNVTLSCEQNLNHDAMYWYRQDPGQGLRLIYYSQIVNDFQKGDIAEGYSVSREKKESFPLTVTSAQKNPTAFYLCASKGTVWSGANVLTFGAGSRLTVL.